These 32 T cell receptor beta chains originate from one sample sequenced in a study of blood T cell repertoires in COVID-19. This table comes from immunoSEQ multiplex PCR, and its TCRdb copy is limited to in-frame clones, with some not included. The sample comprises fewer than 30,000 clones, over 85% of which are singletons, and more than 3.5% rests with the top ten. The sample taken for sequencing was peripheral blood. The receptors here all came from a human donor with active COVID-19. The donor label of this sample is uncertain.

The rearrangement links TRBV6-5 to TRBJ2-3; D is ambiguous. CDR1 is MNHEY, CDR2 SVGAGI, per germline. The CDR3 is made up of 12 amino acids. Trimming took 8 bases from V and 2 from J, leaving 8 bases between them. The chain's CDR3 is CASAGNTDTQYF. CDR3 nucleotide sequence: TGTGCCAGCGCAGGAAACACAGATACGCAGTATTTT.

This sequence joins TRBV6-4 and TRBJ2-3; TRBD2 matches 11 bases. Germline V gene data show CDR1 as MRHNA and CDR2 as SNTAGT. J gave up 6 bases and V 5 bases, and 7 bases lay outside the gene matches. The length of the CDR3 is 15 residues. This CDR3 reads CASSSGLAEKDTQYF. CDR3 DNA sequence: TGTGCCAGCAGTTCGGGACTAGCGGAGAAGGATACGCAGTATTTT.

The V gene is TRBV5-8, the J gene TRBJ2-5, with 7 bases identical to TRBD1. V dropped 4 bases and J dropped 5; count of bases not matched to a gene: 5. CDR3 length equals 13 residues. Germline CDR1 reads SGHTS; CDR2 reads YDEGEE. The CDR3 protein is CASSMTGPETQYF. Written as DNA, the CDR3 is TGTGCCAGCAGCATGACAGGGCCGGAGACCCAGTACTTC.

V usage is TRBV27 and J usage is TRBJ2-3; 9 bases are shared with TRBD1. V lost 0 bases, J lost 5 bases, and 3 bases stayed unmatched. Germline CDR1 and CDR2: MNHEY and SMNVEV (reference sequence). The CDR3 totals 15 residues. The CDR3 DNA reads TGTGCCAGCAGTTTATCGACAGGGGGGGGAGATACGCAGTATTTT. Residues: CASSLSTGGGDTQYF.

The rearrangement joins TRBV5-1 to TRBJ2-2; D call uncertain. V lost 0 bases to trimming and J lost 7 bases, with 16 bases between them. Germline V gene data show CDR1 as SGHRS and CDR2 as YFSETQ. CDR3 length: 16 amino acids. DNA for the CDR3: TGCGCCAGCAGCTTGGGGGCAGGATTGGTCGGCGGGGAGCTGTTTTTT. Protein product: CASSLGAGLVGGELFF. Supplemented by reference TRBV5-1 and TRBJ2-2, the full variable domain reads KAGVTQTPRYLIKTRGQQVTLSCSPISGHRSVSWYQQTPGQGLQFLFEYFSETQRNKGNFPGRFSGRQFSNSRSEMNVSTLELGDSALYLCASSLGAGLVGGELFFGEGSRLTVL.

This clone was picked up one time. The chain has TRBV10-3 and TRBJ2-3; D might be TRBD2 (6 bases). CDR3 size: 16 residues. Germline CDR1 ENHRY, CDR2 SYGVKD. V was clipped by 2 bases and J by 0 bases, with 12 bases between them. The CDR3 loop is CAISEDSSGSTDTQYF. CDR3 DNA: TGTGCCATCAGTGAGGATAGTAGCGGAAGCACAGATACGCAGTATTTT.

This rearrangement joins TRBV7-9 to TRBJ2-7, with no clear D. The germline gives CDR1 SEHNR, CDR2 FQNEAQ (reference sequence). Trimming removed 2 bases at V and 2 bases at J, with 4 bases between. The CDR3 is made up of 12 amino acids. The CDR3: CASSLQTYEQYF. The CDR3 region has the DNA TGTGCCAGCAGCTTACAAACCTACGAGCAGTACTTC.

This rearrangement joins TRBV6-5 to TRBJ2-1, with a tentative D call TRBD2 (5 bases). Deletions cut 4 bases from V and 4 bases from J, with 17 bases between. This CDR3 comprises 16 residues. The V gene's germline CDR1 is MNHEY and CDR2 SVGAGI. CDR3 DNA: TGTGCCAGCAGTTCTACTTTTGATGCGGGTTACAATGAGCAGTTCTTC. Translation gives CASSSTFDAGYNEQFF.

V and J are TRBV6-6 and TRBJ2-7; no clear D gene. The CDR3 runs 12 residues. V was cut by 1 base and J by 5 bases, with 6 bases left in between. The V gene's germline CDR1 is MNHNY and CDR2 SVGAGI (reference sequence). This CDR3 is CASSYLRNEQYF. For the CDR3, the DNA is TGTGCCAGCAGTTACTTGAGGAACGAGCAGTACTTC.

This chain connects TRBV5-4 to TRBJ2-1, with 10 bases fitting TRBD2. The germline V gene has CDR1 SGHNT and CDR2 YYREEE (reference sequence). There are 16 residues in the CDR3. V dropped 4 bases and J dropped 7; count of bases not matched to a gene: 11. The CDR3 sequence is CASSLGSGRNGNEQFF. The CDR3 bases are TGTGCCAGCAGCCTGGGTAGCGGGAGGAACGGGAATGAGCAGTTCTTC.

The chain joins TRBV2 to TRBJ2-3; TRBD2 matches 7 bases. In germline, CDR1 is SNHLY, CDR2 FYNNEI. V shed 6 bases, J shed 11 bases, and the junction held 11 bases outside the gene matches. CDR3 length: 13 amino acids. CDR3 nucleotides: TGTGCCAGCAGAGCAGTGGCCCCGGGAGGGCAGTATTTT. This sequence encodes CASRAVAPGGQYF.

This clone was seen a single time. This chain links TRBV3-1 (or the pseudogene TRBV3-2) with TRBJ2-7; TRBD2 agrees at 9 bases. Germline V gene data show CDR1 as LGHDT and CDR2 as YNNKEL (reference sequence). The CDR3 loop spans 17 amino acids. V was clipped by 5 bases and J by 0 bases; unmatched bases: 11. CDR3 sequence reads: CASSLVVAGACSYEQYF. The CDR3, as DNA: TGTGCCAGCAGCTTAGTGGTAGCGGGGGCGTGCTCCTACGAGCAGTACTTC.

J is TRBJ1-6 and V is TRBV6-5, with D maybe TRBD1 (6 bases). This CDR3 comprises 15 residues. V gave up 5 bases and J gave up 10 bases, with 18 bases separating them. Germline V gives CDR1 MNHEY, CDR2 SVGAGI. This CDR3 reads CASSLGGRVASPLHF. The CDR3 coding sequence is TGTGCCAGCAGTCTCGGGGGGCGAGTAGCCTCACCCCTCCACTTT.

The V call is TRBV6-5, the J call TRBJ1-1; possibly TRBD1 for D (5 bases). This CDR3 region has 14 residues. V was trimmed by 2 bases and J by 4 bases, leaving 11 bases between them. CDR1 MNHEY and CDR2 SVGAGI come from the germline V gene. The CDR3 bases are TGTGCCAGCAGTTACACCGACAGAGCCACTGAAGCTTTCTTT. This encodes CASSYTDRATEAFF.

V gene TRBV5-1 combines with J gene TRBJ1-2; 10 bases are shared with TRBD1. The germline V gene has CDR1 SGHRS and CDR2 YFSETQ. V gave up 4 bases and J gave up 7 bases; unmatched junction bases: 10. This CDR3 is 15 amino acids long. Here the CDR3 DNA reads TGCGCCAGCAGCCCGCCGGGACAGGGGTTTTTTGGCTACACCTTC. Translated: CASSPPGQGFFGYTF.

J is TRBJ2-7 and V is TRBV27; 7 positions agree with TRBD1. Germline V gene sequence: CDR1 MNHEY, CDR2 SMNVEV (reference sequence). V lost 5 bases and J lost 5; bases outside the gene matches: 6. The CDR3 is 13 residues long. CDR3 sequence reads: CASSTRTGNEQYF. The CDR3 nucleotides are TGTGCCAGCAGTACCCGGACAGGTAACGAGCAGTACTTC.

The DNA for the CDR3 is TGTGCCAGCAGTTACGAGGCACCCAGAAGCAATCAGCCCCAGCATTTT. Translating it yields CASSYEAPRSNQPQHF. The genes are TRBV6-5 and TRBJ1-5; D unresolved. Germline V gives CDR1 MNHEY, CDR2 SVGAGI. The CDR3 loop spans 16 amino acids. V was cut by 2 bases and J by 1 base, with 12 bases left in between.

The V gene is TRBV7-9, the J gene TRBJ2-2; 7 bases agree with TRBD1. V was clipped by 4 bases and J by 1 base; unmatched bases: 6. The length of the CDR3 is 16 residues. Germline CDR1 reads SEHNR; CDR2 reads FQNEAQ (reference sequence). As DNA, the CDR3 is TGTGCCAGCAGCTCCACCGGGACAGAGAACACCGGGGAGCTGTTTTTT. This translates into CASSSTGTENTGELFF. Using reference TRBV7-9 and TRBJ2-2 for the parts outside the CDR3, the full variable domain is DTGVSQNPRHKITKRGQNVTFRCDPISEHNRLYWYRQTLGQGPEFLTYFQNEAQLEKSRLLSDRFSAERPKGSFSTLEIQRTEQGDSAMYLCASSSTGTENTGELFFGEGSRLTVL.

The J gene is TRBJ1-1, the V gene TRBV5-4, with 8 bases lining up with TRBD1. CDR3 length equals 17 residues. The germline V gene has CDR1 SGHNT and CDR2 YYREEE (reference sequence). The ends lost 4 bases at V and 0 bases at J; junction bases unmatched: 11. This chain's CDR3 is CASSTPRTGTMNTEAFF. CDR3 coding DNA: TGTGCCAGCAGCACCCCTCGGACAGGGACCATGAACACTGAAGCTTTCTTT.

The chain links TRBV7-2 to TRBJ2-5; 7 nucleotides line up with TRBD2. Trimming removed 2 bases from V and 5 bases from J; junction bases left unmatched: 8. CDR3 length: 15 residues. The germline V gene has CDR1 SGHTA and CDR2 FQGNSA. CDR3: CASSLPTGGAETQYF. The CDR3 nucleotides read TGTGCCAGCAGCTTACCAACGGGGGGAGCCGAGACCCAGTACTTC.

This clone occurred once. The rearrangement uses TRBV5-6 and TRBJ1-3; D is unresolved. Looked up from germline, CDR1 is SGHDT and CDR2 is YYEEEE. CDR3 size: 16 residues. V dropped 0 bases and J dropped 0 bases, with 10 bases sitting between them. The CDR3 protein is CASSLADTASGNTIYF. The CDR3 DNA reads as TGTGCCAGCAGCTTGGCCGACACAGCCTCTGGAAACACCATATATTTT.

The chain employs TRBV5-1 and TRBJ2-7; TRBD2 is a possible D gene (5 bases). The CDR3 runs 19 residues. Germline loops: CDR1 SGHRS, CDR2 YFSETQ. V lost 4 bases and J 5 bases, leaving 31 bases between the germline ends. Written as DNA, the CDR3 is TGCGCCAGCAGCCCGACTTGGGGTAAGCGGACCGGGGTGGACCACGAGCAGTACTTC. Its protein product is CASSPTWGKRTGVDHEQYF.

The rearrangement uses TRBV30 and TRBJ1-2; no reliable D call. The germline CDR1 and CDR2 sequences are GTSNPN and SVGIG (reference sequence). Trimming took off 3 bases at V and 0 bases at J, with 11 bases between the two ends. The CDR3 has 14 amino acids. The DNA for the CDR3 is TGTGCCTGGAGACCACCCCAGGCTAACTATGGCTACACCTTC. This sequence encodes CAWRPPQANYGYTF.

CDR3 in DNA: TGTGCCTGGACCCCGGGACAGGGGGAGACCCAGTACTTC. This sequence encodes CAWTPGQGETQYF. V is TRBV30 and J is TRBJ2-5; 10 bases fit TRBD1. In germline, CDR1 is GTSNPN, CDR2 SVGIG (reference sequence). This CDR3 has 13 amino acids. V was clipped by 4 bases and J by 5 bases; unmatched bases: 4.

CDR3 loop: CASSLVSGRLTDTQYF. CDR3 coding DNA: TGCGCCAGCAGCTTGGTTAGCGGGAGACTCACAGATACGCAGTATTTT. This sequence joins TRBV5-1 and TRBJ2-3; 9 bases map to TRBD2. The CDR3 is 16 residues long. Germline V gene lookup returns CDR1 SGHRS and CDR2 YFSETQ. V lost 0 bases, J lost 2 bases, and 4 bases stayed unmatched.

This sequence joins TRBV24-1 and TRBJ2-1; a possible D gene is TRBD1 (6 bases). In germline, CDR1 is KGHDR, CDR2 SFDVKD. The CDR3 covers 17 residues. V lost 3 bases, J lost 2 bases, and 16 bases lay in between. CDR3 coding DNA: TGTGCCACCAGTGATAGAGATGGACAGCTAACCTACAATGAGCAGTTCTTC. Encoded protein: CATSDRDGQLTYNEQFF.

The chain employs TRBV24-1 and TRBJ2-1; 8 bases are shared with TRBD2. This CDR3 spans 17 amino acids. V lost 3 bases and J lost 0; bases outside the gene matches: 6. Looked up from germline, CDR1 is KGHDR and CDR2 is SFDVKD. CDR3 in DNA: TGTGCCACCAGTGATCCCGGGGGGGGGAGCTCCTACAATGAGCAGTTCTTC. Encoded protein: CATSDPGGGSSYNEQFF.

V gene TRBV11-2 combines with J gene TRBJ1-2; 12 bases fit TRBD1. The CDR3 totals 16 residues. CDR1 SGHAT and CDR2 FQNNGV come from the germline V gene. J lost 4 bases, V lost 4 bases, and 7 bases had no gene match. Here the CDR3 reads CASSYFGTGGLYGYTF. DNA for the CDR3: TGTGCCAGCAGCTATTTTGGGACAGGGGGCCTCTATGGCTACACCTTC.

This chain uses TRBV5-4 with TRBJ2-5; 12 bases agree with TRBD1. Losses at the gene ends were 4 bases for V and 5 bases for J; bases not matched to a gene: 9. CDR3 length: 16 residues. Germline V gene lookup returns CDR1 SGHNT and CDR2 YYREEE (reference sequence). The CDR3 sequence: CASSLPGDRGLETQYF. Here the CDR3 DNA reads TGTGCCAGCAGCCTACCTGGGGACAGGGGGCTGGAGACCCAGTACTTC.

Only a few counts were recorded for this clone. The CDR3 sequence: CASSLETSGSYEQYF. CDR3 sequence (DNA): TGCGCCAGCAGCCTGGAGACTAGCGGCTCCTACGAGCAGTACTTC. The gene calls are TRBV4-1 and TRBJ2-7; 9 bases line up with TRBD2. The ends lost 4 bases at V and 0 bases at J; junction bases unmatched: 4. The CDR3 spans 15 residues. CDR1 and CDR2 from the germline V gene are MGHRA and YSYEKL.

J is TRBJ2-7 and V is TRBV28; 9 nucleotides line up with TRBD1. In germline, CDR1 is MDHEN, CDR2 SYDVKM. The length of the CDR3 is 16 residues. V shed 7 bases, J shed 6 bases, and the junction held 16 bases outside the gene matches. The CDR3 spells CASTPLVGGQGPEQYF. The CDR3 DNA reads TGTGCCAGCACCCCGCTCGTGGGGGGACAGGGCCCCGAGCAGTACTTC.

V usage is TRBV10-3 and J usage is TRBJ2-3; TRBD2 aligns across 10 bases. Germline V gene sequence: CDR1 ENHRY, CDR2 SYGVKD. V shed 10 bases, J shed 0 bases, and the junction held 10 bases outside the gene matches. CDR3 size: 16 residues. In DNA, the CDR3 is TGTGCCACCAGAGGCAGTAGCGGGGGGAGCACAGATACGCAGTATTTT. Its translation is CATRGSSGGSTDTQYF.